This TCR beta chain was captured in a study of PD-1 blockade in classical Hodgkin lymphoma. Study-wide points: Baseline diversity resembling that of newly diagnosed patients was seen in complete responders. With CD4+ cells, TCR diversity rose significantly by C4D1, but not with CD8+ cells.

Trimming left V 9 bases short and J 2 bases short, with 18 bases between. This CDR3 is built from 15 residues. Germline CDR1 is MNHEY and CDR2 is SMNVEV (reference sequence). Of note for this clone: What it recognizes is unknown.

Produced via immunoSEQ multiplex PCR; TCRdb's table is partial and in-frame only. The sample gives around 150,000 clones, under 85% of which show up once; 7.5% to 10% is in the top ten. The patients all showed relapse after autologous stem cell transplantation, while their brentuximab vedotin exposure varied. This receptor was identified in a human donor with classical Hodgkin lymphoma. The starting material was peripheral blood mononuclear cells (PBMCs), obtained before the second cycle of nivolumab. The gene calls are TRBV27 and TRBJ2-3; possible D gene TRBD1, 5 bases. The CDR3 sequence is CASLPGFQITDTQYF. As DNA, the CDR3 is TGTGCCAGTCTGCCAGGGTTCCAGATCACAGATACGCAGTATTTT.